The entry that follows covers one TCR beta chain sequence. The antigen is unknown. Isolation of CD4+ naive, central memory, regulatory and stem cell-like memory cells was achieved by sorting via CD45RO/CCR7/CD25/CD127/CD95/CD27. Expressed TCRB transcripts were sequenced because the isolated RNA had all been reverse transcribed beforehand. Only in-frame clones appear in the TCRdb table, and some are missing; sequencing was by immunoSEQ multiplex PCR. The table records fewer than 650,000 clones, roughly a sixth of them present only once. The germline V gene encodes CDR1 SEHNR and CDR2 FQNEAQ (reference sequence). This CDR3 region has 13 residues. Trimming removed 1 base at V and 3 bases at J, with 6 bases between. This record comes from a study of beta chain features in type 1 diabetes. Points from the study as a whole: Type 1 diabetes patients had VDJ junctions that carried fewer insertions and more deletions. For patients, the naive, central memory and Treg TCRB repertoires appeared more alike than for healthy donors. The influence of HLA type on TCRB rearrangement stayed undetermined.

The clonotype comes from a man aged 18 to 29 in good health. The gene calls are TRBV7-9 and TRBJ1-1, with D hard to call. Sample: naive CD4+ T cells from blood. CDR3 amino acids: CASSLDGDTEAFF. In DNA form, the CDR3 reads TGTGCCAGCAGCTTAGACGGGGACACTGAAGCTTTCTTT.